The clone carrying this T cell receptor beta chain was found many times. Its antigen is as yet unknown. CDR3 size: 15 residues. Germline V CDR1 and CDR2: DFQATT, SNEGSKA (reference sequence). V was trimmed by 0 bases and J by 3 bases, leaving 14 bases between them. Each single cDNA molecule received a unique molecular identifier. TCRdb independently ran MiXCR on the 5' RACE reads; one entry per CDR3 protein. Altogether approximately 71,000 distinct CDR3 sequences are present, around 13% being singletons, with the ten largest covering over 11%. This sample was taken from a study of early T cells in non-severe SARS-CoV-2 infection. Study-level points and caveats: Matching with VDJdb favored anti-spike CD8 responses (missing private and CD4 specificities).

This TCR was recovered from an adult who was a healthcare worker with PCR-confirmed SARS-CoV-2 infection or an uninfected control (not recorded which). This sequence joins TRBV20-1 and TRBJ1-1, with D possibly being TRBD1 (5 bases). Sequencing was performed on whole blood. CDR3 loop: CSARDEMRGYTEAFF. The CDR3 DNA follows: TGCAGTGCTAGAGATGAAATGCGGGGGTACACTGAAGCTTTCTTT.